This T cell receptor (beta chain) came from a study of spatial heterogeneity in lung cancer. Unique molecular identifiers tagged every individual TCR cDNA molecule. In TCRdb, the 5' RACE reads were re-called with MiXCR into one record per CDR3 protein. The repertoire has 25,000 or so distinct CDR3 sequences, 5% to 5.5% of them found once; the top ten carry approximately 24%. This clonotype appeared many times. CDR3 length: 12 amino acids. V lost 6 bases, J lost 3 bases, and 5 bases lay in between. As to time point: blood at routine non-recurrence follow-up after resection. The sequenced material consisted of unsorted whole RNA from tumor, nontumor lung or frozen PBMC.

This TCR came from a female donor with early-stage non-small cell lung cancer. The V and J genes are TRBV12-3 or TRBV12-4 and TRBJ2-2; unclear D gene. This sample comprised PBMCs, obtained at follow-up. The CDR3 loop reads CASRGYTGELFF. CDR3 in DNA: TGTGCCAGCAGGGGTTACACCGGGGAGCTGTTTTTT.